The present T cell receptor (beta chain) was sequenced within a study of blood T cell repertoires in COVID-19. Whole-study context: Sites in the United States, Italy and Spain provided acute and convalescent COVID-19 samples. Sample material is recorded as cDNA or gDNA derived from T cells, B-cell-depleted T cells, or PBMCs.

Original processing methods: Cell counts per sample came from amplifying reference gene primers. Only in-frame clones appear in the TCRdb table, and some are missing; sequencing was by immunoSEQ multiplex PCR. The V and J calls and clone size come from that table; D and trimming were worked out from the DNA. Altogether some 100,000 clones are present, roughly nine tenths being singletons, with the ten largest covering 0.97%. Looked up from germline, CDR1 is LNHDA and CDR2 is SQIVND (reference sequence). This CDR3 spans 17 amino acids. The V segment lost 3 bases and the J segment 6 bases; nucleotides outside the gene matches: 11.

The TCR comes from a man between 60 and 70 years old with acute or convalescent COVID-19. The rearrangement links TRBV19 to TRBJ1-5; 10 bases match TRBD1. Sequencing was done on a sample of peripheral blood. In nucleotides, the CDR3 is TGTGCCAGTAGTATGGGACAGGGGTTTGTGTCGGGTCAGCCCCAGCATTTT. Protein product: CASSMGQGFVSGQPQHF.